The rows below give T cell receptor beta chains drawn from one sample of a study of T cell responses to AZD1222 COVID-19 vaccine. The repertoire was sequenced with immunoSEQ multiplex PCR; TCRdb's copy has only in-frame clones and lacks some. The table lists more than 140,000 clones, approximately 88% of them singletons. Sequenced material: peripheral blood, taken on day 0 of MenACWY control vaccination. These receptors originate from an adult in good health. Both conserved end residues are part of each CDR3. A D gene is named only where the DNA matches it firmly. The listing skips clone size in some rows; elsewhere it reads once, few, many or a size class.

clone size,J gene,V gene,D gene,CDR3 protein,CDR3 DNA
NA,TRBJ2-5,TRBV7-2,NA,CASSSQVNQETQYF,TGTGCCAGCAGCTCCCAGGTTAACCAAGAGACCCAGTACTTC
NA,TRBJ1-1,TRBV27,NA,CASSGNREFSLKAFF,TGTGCCAGCAGTGGCAACAGGGAATTTAGTCTGAAAGCTTTCTTT
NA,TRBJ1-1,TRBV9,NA,CASSVDLVRTEAFF,TGTGCCAGCAGCGTAGATCTGGTGAGAACTGAAGCTTTCTTT
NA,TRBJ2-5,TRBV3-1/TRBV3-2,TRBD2,CASSQEPGRETQYF,TGTGCCAGCAGCCAAGAACCCGGGAGGGAGACCCAGTACTTC
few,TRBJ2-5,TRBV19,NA,CASSIGGVGVQTQYF,TGTGCCAGTAGTATCGGCGGGGTGGGGGTACAGACCCAGTACTTC
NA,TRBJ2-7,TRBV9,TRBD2,CASSVGPGGGFGEQYF,TGTGCCAGCAGCGTGGGGCCCGGGGGGGGATTTGGTGAGCAGTACTTC
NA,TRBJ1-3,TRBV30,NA,CAWSSGSSGNTIYF,TGTGCCTGGAGCTCAGGGTCCTCTGGAAACACCATATATTTT
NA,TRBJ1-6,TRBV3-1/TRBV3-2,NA,CASSQVPLTVNLHF,TGTGCCAGCAGCCAAGTACCCTTGACAGTTAACCTCCACTTT
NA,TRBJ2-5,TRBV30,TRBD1,CAWKPGQGWQETQYF,TGTGCCTGGAAACCGGGACAGGGTTGGCAAGAGACCCAGTACTTC
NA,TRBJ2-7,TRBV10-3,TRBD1,CAIRMDRGLIYEQYF,TGTGCCATCAGGATGGACAGGGGCCTAATTTACGAGCAGTACTTC
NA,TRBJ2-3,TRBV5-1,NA,CASSLGAYTDTQYF,TGCGCCAGCAGCTTGGGGGCCTACACAGATACGCAGTATTTT
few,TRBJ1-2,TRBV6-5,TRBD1,CASSHGQGAGGYTF,TGTGCCAGCAGCCACGGACAGGGGGCAGGTGGCTACACCTTC
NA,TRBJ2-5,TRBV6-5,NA,CASIKTWEETQYF,TGTGCCAGCATAAAAACGTGGGAAGAGACCCAGTACTTC
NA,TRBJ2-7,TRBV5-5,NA,CASSLDGAEYF,TGTGCCAGCAGCTTGGATGGGGCAGAGTACTTC
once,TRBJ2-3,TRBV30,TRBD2,CAWGLMGLAGGRDTQYF,TGTGCCTGGGGGCTTATGGGACTAGCGGGGGGCAGGGATACGCAGTATTTT
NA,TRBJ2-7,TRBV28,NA,CASSRRGPYEQYF,TGTGCCAGCAGCCGACGGGGTCCCTACGAGCAGTACTTC
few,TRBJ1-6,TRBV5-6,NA,CASSPYGGSGNSPLHF,TGTGCCAGCAGCCCCTATGGGGGGTCGGGCAATTCACCCCTCCACTTT
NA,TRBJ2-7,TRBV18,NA,CASSPPQGSSYEQYF,TGTGCCAGCTCACCACCCCAGGGCAGCTCCTACGAGCAGTACTTC
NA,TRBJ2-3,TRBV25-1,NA,CASSELAVAQYF,TGTGCCAGCAGTGAACTAGCTGTTGCGCAGTATTTT
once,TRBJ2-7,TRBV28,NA,CASSLSARVSYEQYF,TGTGCCAGCAGTTTATCGGCCAGGGTTTCCTACGAGCAGTACTTC
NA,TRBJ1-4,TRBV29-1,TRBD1,CSVAGQGLGEKLFF,TGCAGCGTCGCGGGACAGGGTTTGGGGGAAAAACTGTTTTTT
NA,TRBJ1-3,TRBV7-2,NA,CASSLRRTVLTGNTIYF,TGTGCCAGCAGCTTAAGACGGACAGTCTTGACTGGAAACACCATATATTTT
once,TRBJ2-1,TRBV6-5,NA,CASSYSGYSNEQFF,TGTGCCAGCAGTTACTCCGGCTACTCCAATGAGCAGTTCTTC
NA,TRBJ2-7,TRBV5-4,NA,CASSSDRFQYF,TGTGCCAGCAGCTCCGACAGGTTCCAGTACTTC
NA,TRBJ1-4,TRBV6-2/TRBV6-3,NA,CASSYSKKGVDEKLFF,TGTGCCAGCAGTTACTCGAAAAAGGGGGTCGATGAAAAACTGTTTTTT
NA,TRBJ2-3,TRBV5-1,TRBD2,CASSQTTSGRSSTDTQYF,TGCGCCAGCAGCCAGACGACTAGCGGGAGGTCAAGCACAGATACGCAGTATTTT
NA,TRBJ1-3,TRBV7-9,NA,CASSWAIGGTGNTIYF,TGTGCCAGCAGCTGGGCGATAGGGGGGACTGGAAACACCATATATTTT
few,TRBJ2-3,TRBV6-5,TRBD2,CASSYVSSGRPDTQYF,TGTGCCAGCAGTTACGTTTCTAGCGGGAGACCCGATACGCAGTATTTT
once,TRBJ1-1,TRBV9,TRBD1,CASSVGAGGYLEAFF,TGTGCCAGCAGCGTAGGGGCAGGGGGATATCTTGAAGCTTTCTTT
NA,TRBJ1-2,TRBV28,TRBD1,CASNHGTAYGYTF,TGTGCCAGCAACCACGGGACAGCTTATGGCTACACCTTC
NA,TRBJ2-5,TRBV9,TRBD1,CASSADRGWETQYF,TGTGCCAGCAGCGCCGACAGGGGTTGGGAGACCCAGTACTTC
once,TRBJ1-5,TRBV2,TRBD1,CASGETGEDQPQHF,TGTGCCAGCGGGGAGACAGGGGAGGATCAGCCCCAGCATTTT
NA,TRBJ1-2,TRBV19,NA,CASSRAPPGYGYTF,TGTGCCAGTAGTCGTGCTCCTCCAGGCTATGGCTACACCTTC
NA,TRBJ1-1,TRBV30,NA,CAWSPIDGGAFF,TGTGCCTGGAGTCCCATCGACGGTGGAGCTTTCTTT
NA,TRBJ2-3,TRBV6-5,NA,CASGGAWTDTQYF,TGTGCCAGCGGGGGGGCCTGGACGGATACGCAGTATTTT
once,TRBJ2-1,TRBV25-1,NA,CASSQPGGTEQFF,TGTGCCAGCAGTCAGCCTGGGGGGACAGAGCAGTTCTTC
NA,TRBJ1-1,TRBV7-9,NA,CASSLNSGPAMGAFF,TGTGCCAGCAGCTTAAATTCTGGACCCGCGATGGGAGCTTTCTTT
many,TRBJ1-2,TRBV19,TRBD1,CASSMGQGTLHGYTF,TGTGCCAGTAGTATGGGACAGGGGACGTTGCACGGCTACACCTTC
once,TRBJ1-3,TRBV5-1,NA,CASSLERSSGNTIYF,TGCGCCAGCAGCTTGGAACGGTCCTCTGGAAACACCATATATTTT
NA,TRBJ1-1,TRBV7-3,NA,CASSTNGGPNTEAFF,TGTGCCAGCAGCACAAATGGGGGGCCGAACACTGAAGCTTTCTTT
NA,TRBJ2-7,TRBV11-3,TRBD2,CASRTGLAGSSYEQYF,TGTGCCAGCAGGACGGGACTAGCGGGGTCCTCCTACGAGCAGTACTTC